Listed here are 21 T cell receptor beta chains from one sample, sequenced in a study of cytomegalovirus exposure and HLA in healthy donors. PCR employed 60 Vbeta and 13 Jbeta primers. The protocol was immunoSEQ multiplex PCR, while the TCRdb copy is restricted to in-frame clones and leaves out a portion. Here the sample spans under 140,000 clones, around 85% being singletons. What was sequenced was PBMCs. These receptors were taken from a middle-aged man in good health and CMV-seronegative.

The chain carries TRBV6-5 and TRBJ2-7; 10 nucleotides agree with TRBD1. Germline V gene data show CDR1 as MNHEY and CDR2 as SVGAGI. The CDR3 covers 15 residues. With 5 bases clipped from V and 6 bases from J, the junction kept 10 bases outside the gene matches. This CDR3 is CASSIGWTGGVEQYF. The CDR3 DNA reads TGTGCCAGCAGTATCGGGTGGACAGGGGGGGTCGAGCAGTACTTC.

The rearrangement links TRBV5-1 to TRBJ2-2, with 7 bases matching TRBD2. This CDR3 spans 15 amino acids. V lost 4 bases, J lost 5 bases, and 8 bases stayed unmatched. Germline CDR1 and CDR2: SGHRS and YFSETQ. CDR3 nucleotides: TGCGCCAGCAGCCCCGGGACTACTGAAACCGGGGAGCTGTTTTTT. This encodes CASSPGTTETGELFF.

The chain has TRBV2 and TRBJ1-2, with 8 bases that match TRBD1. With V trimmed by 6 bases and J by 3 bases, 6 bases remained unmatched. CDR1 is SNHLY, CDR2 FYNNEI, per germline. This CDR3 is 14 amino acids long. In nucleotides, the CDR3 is TGTGCCAGCAGCAACAGGGGGAAGGACTATGGCTACACCTTC. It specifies CASSNRGKDYGYTF. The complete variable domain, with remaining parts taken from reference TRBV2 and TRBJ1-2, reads EPEVTQTPSHQVTQMGQEVILRCVPISNHLYFYWYRQILGQKVEFLVSFYNNEISEKSEIFDDQFSVERPDGSNFTLKIRSTKLEDSAMYFCASSNRGKDYGYTFGSGTRLTVV.

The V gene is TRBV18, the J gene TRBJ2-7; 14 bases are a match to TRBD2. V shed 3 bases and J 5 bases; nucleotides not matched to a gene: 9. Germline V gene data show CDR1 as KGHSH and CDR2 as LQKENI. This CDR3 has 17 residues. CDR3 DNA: TGTGCCAGCTCACCTGGAAGGACTAGCGGGGGGCCGGACGAGCAGTACTTC. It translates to CASSPGRTSGGPDEQYF.

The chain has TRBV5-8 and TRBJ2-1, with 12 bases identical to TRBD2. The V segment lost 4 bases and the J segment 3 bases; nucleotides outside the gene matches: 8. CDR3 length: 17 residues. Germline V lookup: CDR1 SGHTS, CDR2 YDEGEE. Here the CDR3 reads CASSKNGLAGSYNEQFF. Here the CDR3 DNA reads TGTGCCAGCAGCAAGAACGGACTAGCGGGGAGCTACAATGAGCAGTTCTTC. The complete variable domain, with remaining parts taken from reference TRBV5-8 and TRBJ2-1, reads EAGVTQSPTHLIKTRGQQATLRCSPISGHTSVYWYQQALGLGLQFLLWYDEGEERNRGNFPPRFSGRQFPNYSSELNVNALELEDSALYLCASSKNGLAGSYNEQFFGPGTRLTVL.

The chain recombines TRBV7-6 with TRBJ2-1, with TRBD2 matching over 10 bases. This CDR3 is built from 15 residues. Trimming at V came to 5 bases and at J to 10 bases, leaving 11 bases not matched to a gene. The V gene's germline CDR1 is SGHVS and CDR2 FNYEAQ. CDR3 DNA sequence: TGTGCCAGCAGCCCCTGGGAAGCGGGGGGGATAGAGCAGTTCTTC. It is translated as CASSPWEAGGIEQFF.

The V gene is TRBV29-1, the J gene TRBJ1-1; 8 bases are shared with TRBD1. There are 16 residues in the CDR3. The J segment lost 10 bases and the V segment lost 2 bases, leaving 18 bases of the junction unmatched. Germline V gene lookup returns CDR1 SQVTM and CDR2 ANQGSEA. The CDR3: CSVEMVTAGGRGGAFF. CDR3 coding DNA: TGCAGCGTTGAAATGGTGACGGCAGGGGGCCGGGGAGGAGCTTTCTTT.

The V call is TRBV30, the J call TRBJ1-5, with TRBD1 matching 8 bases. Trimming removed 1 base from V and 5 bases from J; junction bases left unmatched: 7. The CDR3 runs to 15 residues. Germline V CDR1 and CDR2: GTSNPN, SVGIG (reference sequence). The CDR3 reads CAWSERRQGYQPQHF. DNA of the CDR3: TGTGCCTGGAGTGAGAGGAGACAGGGGTATCAGCCCCAGCATTTT. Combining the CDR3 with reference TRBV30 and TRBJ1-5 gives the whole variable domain SQTIHQWPATLVQPVGSPLSLECTVEGTSNPNLYWYRQAAGRGLQLLFYSVGIGQISSEVPQNLSASRPQDRQFILSSKKLLLSDSGFYLCAWSERRQGYQPQHFGDGTRLSIL.

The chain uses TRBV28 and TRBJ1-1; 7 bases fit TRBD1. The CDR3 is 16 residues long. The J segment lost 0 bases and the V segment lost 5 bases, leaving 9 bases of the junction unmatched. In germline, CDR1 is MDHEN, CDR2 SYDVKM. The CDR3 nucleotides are TGTGCCAGCAGTCAGACAGGGTTTGGACTGAACACTGAAGCTTTCTTT. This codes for CASSQTGFGLNTEAFF.

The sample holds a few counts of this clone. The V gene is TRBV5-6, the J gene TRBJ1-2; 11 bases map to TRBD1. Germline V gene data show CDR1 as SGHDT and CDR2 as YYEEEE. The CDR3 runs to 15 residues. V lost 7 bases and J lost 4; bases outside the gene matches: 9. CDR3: CASLVGDRGFYGYTF. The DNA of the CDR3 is TGTGCCAGCCTGGTAGGGGACAGGGGGTTCTATGGCTACACCTTC.

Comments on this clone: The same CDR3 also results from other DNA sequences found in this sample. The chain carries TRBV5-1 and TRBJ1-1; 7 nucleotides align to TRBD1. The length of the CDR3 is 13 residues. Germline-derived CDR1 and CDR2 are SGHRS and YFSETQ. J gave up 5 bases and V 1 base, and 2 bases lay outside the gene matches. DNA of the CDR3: TGCGCCAGCAGCTTGCAGGGGGGTACTGAAGCTTTCTTT. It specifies CASSLQGGTEAFF.

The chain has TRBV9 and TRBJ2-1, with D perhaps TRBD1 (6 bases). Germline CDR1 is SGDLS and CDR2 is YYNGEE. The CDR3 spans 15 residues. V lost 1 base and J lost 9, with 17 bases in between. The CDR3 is CASSVSPVGAAEQFF. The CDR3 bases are TGTGCCAGCAGCGTATCCCCGGTGGGGGCTGCTGAGCAGTTCTTC.

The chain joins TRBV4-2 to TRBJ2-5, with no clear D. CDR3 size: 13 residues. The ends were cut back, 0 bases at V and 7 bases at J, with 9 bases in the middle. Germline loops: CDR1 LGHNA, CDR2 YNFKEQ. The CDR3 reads CASSQEVAGTQYF. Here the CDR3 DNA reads TGTGCCAGCAGCCAAGAAGTAGCTGGGACCCAGTACTTC.

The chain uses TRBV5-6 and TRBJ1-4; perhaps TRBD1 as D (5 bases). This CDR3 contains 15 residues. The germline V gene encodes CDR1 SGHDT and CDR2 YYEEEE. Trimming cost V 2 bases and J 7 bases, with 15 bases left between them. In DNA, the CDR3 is TGTGCCAGCAGCTTAATGGGGCAGGGCGGTGAAAAACTGTTTTTT. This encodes CASSLMGQGGEKLFF.

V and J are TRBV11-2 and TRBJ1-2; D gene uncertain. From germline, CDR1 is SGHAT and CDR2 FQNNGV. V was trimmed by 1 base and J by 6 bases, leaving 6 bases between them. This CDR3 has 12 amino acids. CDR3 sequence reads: CASSLVGDGYTF. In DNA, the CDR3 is TGTGCCAGCAGCTTAGTCGGGGATGGCTACACCTTC.

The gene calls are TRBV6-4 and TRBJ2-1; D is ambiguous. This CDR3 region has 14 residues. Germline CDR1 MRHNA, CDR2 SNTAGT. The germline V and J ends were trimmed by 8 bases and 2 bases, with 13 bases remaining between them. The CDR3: CASAPSGTYNEQFF. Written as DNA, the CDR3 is TGTGCCAGCGCCCCCTCAGGCACCTACAATGAGCAGTTCTTC.

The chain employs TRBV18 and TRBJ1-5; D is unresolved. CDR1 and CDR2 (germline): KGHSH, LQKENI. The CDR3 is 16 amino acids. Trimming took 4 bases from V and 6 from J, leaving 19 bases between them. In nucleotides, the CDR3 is TGTGCCAGCTCACAAGAATCCAGCCCAGGCACTCAGCCCCAGCATTTT. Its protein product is CASSQESSPGTQPQHF.

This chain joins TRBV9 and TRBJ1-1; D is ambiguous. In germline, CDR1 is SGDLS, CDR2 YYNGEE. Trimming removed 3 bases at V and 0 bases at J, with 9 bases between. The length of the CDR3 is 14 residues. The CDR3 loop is CASSEGVVNTEAFF. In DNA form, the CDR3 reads TGTGCCAGCAGCGAGGGAGTGGTGAACACTGAAGCTTTCTTT.

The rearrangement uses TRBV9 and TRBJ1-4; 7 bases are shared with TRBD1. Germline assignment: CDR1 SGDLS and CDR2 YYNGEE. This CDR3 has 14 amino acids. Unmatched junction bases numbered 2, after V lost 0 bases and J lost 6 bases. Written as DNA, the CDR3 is TGTGCCAGCAGCGTAGGAAGGGGGCATGAAAAACTGTTTTTT. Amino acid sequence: CASSVGRGHEKLFF.

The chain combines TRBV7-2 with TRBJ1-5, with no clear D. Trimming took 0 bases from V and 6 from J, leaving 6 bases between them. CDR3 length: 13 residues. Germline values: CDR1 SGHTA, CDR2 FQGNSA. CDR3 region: CASSLAEPQPQHF. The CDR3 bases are TGTGCCAGCAGCTTAGCTGAGCCTCAGCCCCAGCATTTT.

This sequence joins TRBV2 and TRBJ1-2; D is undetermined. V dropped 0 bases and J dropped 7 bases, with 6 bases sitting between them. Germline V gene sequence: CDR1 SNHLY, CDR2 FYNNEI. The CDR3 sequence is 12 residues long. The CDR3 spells CASSEALTGYTF. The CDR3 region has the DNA TGTGCCAGCAGTGAAGCGCTAACTGGCTACACCTTC.